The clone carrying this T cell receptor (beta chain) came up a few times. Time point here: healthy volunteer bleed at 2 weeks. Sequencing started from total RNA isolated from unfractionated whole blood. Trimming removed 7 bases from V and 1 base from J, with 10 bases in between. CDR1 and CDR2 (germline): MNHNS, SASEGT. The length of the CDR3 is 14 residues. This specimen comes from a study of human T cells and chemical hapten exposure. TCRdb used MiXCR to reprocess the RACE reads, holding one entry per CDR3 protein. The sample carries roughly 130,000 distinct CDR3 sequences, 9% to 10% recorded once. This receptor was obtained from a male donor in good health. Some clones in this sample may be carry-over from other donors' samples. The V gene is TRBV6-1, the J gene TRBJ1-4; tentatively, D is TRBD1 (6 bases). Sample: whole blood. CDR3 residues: CASTGQLTNEKLFF. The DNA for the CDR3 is TGTGCCAGCACCGGACAGCTAACTAATGAAAAACTGTTTTTT.